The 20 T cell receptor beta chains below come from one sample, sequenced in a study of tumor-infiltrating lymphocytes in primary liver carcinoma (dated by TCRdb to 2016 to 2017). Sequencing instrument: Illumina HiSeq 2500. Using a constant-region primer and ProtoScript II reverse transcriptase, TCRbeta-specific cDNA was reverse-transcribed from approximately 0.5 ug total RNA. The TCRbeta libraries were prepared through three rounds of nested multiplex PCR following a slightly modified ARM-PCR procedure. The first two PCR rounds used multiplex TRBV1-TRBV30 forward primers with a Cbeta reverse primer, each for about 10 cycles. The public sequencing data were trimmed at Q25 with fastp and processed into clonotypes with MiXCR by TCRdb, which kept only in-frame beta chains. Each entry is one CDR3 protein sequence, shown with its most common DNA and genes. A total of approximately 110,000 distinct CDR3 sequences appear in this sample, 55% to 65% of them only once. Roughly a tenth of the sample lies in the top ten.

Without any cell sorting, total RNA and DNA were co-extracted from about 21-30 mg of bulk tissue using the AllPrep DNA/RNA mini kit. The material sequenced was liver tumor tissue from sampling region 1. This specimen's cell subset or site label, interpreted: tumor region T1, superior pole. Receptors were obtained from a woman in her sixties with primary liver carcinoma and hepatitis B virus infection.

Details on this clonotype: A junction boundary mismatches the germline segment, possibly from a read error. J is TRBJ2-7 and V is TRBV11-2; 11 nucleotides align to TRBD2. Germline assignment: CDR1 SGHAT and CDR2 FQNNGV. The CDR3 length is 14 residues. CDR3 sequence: CASSRLAGGTERYF. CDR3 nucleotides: TGTGCCAGCAGCAGGCTAGCGGGGGGCACGGAGCGGTACTTC.

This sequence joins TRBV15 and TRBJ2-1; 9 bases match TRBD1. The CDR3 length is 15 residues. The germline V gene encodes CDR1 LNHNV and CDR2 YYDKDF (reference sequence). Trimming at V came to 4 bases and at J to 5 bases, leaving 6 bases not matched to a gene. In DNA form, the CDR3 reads TGTGCCACCAGCACCTACAGGGGGCTCAACAATGAGCAGTTCTTC. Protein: CATSTYRGLNNEQFF.

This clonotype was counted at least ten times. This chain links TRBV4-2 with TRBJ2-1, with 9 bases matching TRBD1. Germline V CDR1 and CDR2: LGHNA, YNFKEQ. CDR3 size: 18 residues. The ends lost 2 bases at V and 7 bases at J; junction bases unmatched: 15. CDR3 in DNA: TGTGCCAGCAGCCAAATGACGGGCGGGACAGGGCTTGTGAATGAGCAGTTCTTC. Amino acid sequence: CASSQMTGGTGLVNEQFF.

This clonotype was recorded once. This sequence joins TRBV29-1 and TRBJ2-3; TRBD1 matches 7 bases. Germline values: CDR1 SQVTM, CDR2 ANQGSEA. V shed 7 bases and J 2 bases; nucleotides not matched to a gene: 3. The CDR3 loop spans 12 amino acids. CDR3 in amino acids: CSDDRDTDTQYF. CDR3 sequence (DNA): TGCAGCGATGACAGGGACACAGATACGCAGTATTTT.

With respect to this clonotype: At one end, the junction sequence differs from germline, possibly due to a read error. In DNA, the CDR3 is TGTGCCAACAGTTACAAACAGAAGAACACTGAAGCTTTCTTT. Encoded protein: CANSYKQKNTEAFF. The rearrangement links TRBV6-2 or TRBV6-3 to TRBJ1-1; D is ambiguous. The V gene's germline CDR1 is MNHEY and CDR2 SVGEGT. The CDR3 contains 14 residues.

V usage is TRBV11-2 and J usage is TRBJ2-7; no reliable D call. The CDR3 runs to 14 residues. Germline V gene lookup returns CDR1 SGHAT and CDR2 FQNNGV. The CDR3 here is CGSSPPARRYEQYF. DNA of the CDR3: TGTGGCAGTAGCCCCCCAGCGCGGCGGTACGAGCAGTACTTC.

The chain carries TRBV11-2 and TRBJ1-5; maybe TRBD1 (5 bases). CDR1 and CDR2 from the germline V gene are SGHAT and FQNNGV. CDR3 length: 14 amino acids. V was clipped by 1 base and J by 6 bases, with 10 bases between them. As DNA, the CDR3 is TGTGCCAGCAGCTTAGGGATAGGGGTTCAGCCCCAGCATTTT. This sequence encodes CASSLGIGVQPQHF.

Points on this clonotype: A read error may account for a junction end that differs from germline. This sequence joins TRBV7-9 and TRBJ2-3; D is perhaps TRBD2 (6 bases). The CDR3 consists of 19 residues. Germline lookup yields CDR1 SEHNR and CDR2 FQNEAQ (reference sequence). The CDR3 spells CASSIGHFDPPTSTDTRYF. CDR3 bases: TGTGCCAGCAGCATTGGACATTTCGATCCCCCAACTAGCACAGATACGCGGTATTTT.

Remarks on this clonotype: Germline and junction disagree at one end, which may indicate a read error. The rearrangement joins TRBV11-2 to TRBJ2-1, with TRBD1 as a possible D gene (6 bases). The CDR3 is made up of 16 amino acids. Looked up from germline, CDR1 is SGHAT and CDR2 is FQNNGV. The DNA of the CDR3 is TGTGCCAGCAGCATAGTAACAGGGAGCTCCTACAGTGAGCAGCTCTTC. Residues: CASSIVTGSSYSEQLF.

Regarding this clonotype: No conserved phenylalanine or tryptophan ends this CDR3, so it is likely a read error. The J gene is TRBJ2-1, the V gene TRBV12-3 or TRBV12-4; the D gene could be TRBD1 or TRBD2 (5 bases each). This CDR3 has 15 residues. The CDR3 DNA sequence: TGTACCAGCAGTTTCCGGGACGGATTTTACAATGAGCAGTTCATC. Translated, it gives CTSSFRDGFYNEQFI.

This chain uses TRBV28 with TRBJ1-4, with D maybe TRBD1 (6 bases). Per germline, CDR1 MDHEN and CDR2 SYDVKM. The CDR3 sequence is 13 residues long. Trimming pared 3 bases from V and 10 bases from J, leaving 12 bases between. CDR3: CASSLFRGGKLFF. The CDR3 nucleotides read TGTGCCAGCAGTTTGTTCAGGGGTGGAAAACTGTTTTTT.

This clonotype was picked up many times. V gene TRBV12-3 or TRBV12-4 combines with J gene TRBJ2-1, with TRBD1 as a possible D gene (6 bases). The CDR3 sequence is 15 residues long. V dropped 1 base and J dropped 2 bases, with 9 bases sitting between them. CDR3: CASSLETGPYNEQFF. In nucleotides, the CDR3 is TGTGCCAGCAGTTTAGAGACAGGACCCTACAATGAGCAGTTCTTC.

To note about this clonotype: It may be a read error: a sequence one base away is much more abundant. Here the CDR3 reads CASSYSSTDLSYGYTF. Here the CDR3 DNA reads TGTGCCAGCAGTTACTCGAGTACAGACCTTAGCTATGGCTACACCTTC. The chain carries TRBV6-6 and TRBJ1-2; D is unresolved. In germline, CDR1 is MNHNY, CDR2 SVGAGI (reference sequence). The length of the CDR3 is 16 residues. V was pared by 0 bases and J by 4 bases, with 15 bases between.

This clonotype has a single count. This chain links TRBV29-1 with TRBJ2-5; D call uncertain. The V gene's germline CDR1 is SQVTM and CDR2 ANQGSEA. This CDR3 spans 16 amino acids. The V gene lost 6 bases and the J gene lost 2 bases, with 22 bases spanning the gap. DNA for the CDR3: TGCAGCGTCAATAGTCCGAGGAGCAGACATCAAGAGACCCAGTACTTC. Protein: CSVNSPRSRHQETQYF.

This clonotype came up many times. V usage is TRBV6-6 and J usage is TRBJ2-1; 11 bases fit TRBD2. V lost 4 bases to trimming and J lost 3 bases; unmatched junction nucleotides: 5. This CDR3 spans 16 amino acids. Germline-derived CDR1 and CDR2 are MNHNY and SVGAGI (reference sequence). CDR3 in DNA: TGTGCCAGCAGTTCCCACGGGACTAGCGGCTACAATGAGCAGTTCTTC. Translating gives CASSSHGTSGYNEQFF.

Here the CDR3 reads CASSLGRDSYEQYF. CDR3 coding DNA: TGTGCCAGCAGCTTGGGAAGGGACTCCTACGAGCAGTACTTC. This chain uses TRBV5-6 with TRBJ2-7; D is uncertain. This CDR3 has 14 amino acids. V was clipped by 0 bases and J by 0 bases, with 7 bases between them. The V gene's germline CDR1 is SGHDT and CDR2 YYEEEE. The full variable domain, completed using reference TRBV5-6 and TRBJ2-7, is DAGVTQSPTHLIKTRGQQVTLRCSPKSGHDTVSWYQQALGQGPQFIFQYYEEEERQRGNFPDRFSGHQFPNYSSELNVNALLLGDSALYLCASSLGRDSYEQYFGPGTRLTVT.

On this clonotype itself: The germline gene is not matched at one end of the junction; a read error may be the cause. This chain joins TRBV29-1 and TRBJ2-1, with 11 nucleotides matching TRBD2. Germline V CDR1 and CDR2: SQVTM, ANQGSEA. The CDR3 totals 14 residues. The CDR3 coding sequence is TGCAGCGTAACCGGGACTAGCGGAGCTAATGAGCTGTTCTTC. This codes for CSVTGTSGANELFF.

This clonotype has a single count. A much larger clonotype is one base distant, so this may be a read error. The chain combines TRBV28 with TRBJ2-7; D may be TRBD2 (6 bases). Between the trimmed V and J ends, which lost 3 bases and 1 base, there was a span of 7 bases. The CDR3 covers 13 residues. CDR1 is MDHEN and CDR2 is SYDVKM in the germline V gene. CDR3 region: CASSLTSSYEQYF. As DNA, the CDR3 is TGTGCCAGCAGTTTGACTAGTTCCTACGAGCAGTACTTC.

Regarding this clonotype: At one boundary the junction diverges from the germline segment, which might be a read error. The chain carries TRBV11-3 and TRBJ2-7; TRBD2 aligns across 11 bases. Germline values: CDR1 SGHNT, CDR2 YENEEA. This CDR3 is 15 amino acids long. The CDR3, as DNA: TGTGCCAGCAGGTCCTCCGGGACTAGCGGTGGCGAGGAGTACTTC. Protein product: CASRSSGTSGGEEYF.

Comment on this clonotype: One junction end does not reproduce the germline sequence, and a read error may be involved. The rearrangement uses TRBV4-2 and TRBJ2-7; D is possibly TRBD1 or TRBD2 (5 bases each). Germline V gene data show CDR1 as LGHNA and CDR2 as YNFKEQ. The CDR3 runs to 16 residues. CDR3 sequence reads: CASSHPGASSSYEQYF. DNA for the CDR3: TGTGCCAGCAGCCATCCCGGGGCATCTAGCTCCTACGAACAGTACTTC.